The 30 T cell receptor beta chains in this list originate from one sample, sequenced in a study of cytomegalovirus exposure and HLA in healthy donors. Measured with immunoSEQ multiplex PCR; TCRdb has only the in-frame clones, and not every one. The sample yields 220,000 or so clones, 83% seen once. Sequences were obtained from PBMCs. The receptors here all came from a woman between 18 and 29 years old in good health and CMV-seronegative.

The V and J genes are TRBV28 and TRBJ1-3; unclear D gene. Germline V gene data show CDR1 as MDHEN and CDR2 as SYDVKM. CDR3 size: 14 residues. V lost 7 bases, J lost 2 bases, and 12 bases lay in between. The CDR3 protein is CASKDSLAGNTIYF. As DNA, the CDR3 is TGTGCCAGCAAGGATTCCTTGGCTGGAAACACCATATATTTT.

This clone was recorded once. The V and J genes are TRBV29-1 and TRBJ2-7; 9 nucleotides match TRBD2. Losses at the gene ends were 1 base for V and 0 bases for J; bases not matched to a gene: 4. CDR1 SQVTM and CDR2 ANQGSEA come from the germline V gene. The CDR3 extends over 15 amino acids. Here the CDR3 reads CSVEAAGGSSYEQYF. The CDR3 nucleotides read TGCAGCGTTGAAGCCGCGGGGGGGAGCTCCTACGAGCAGTACTTC.

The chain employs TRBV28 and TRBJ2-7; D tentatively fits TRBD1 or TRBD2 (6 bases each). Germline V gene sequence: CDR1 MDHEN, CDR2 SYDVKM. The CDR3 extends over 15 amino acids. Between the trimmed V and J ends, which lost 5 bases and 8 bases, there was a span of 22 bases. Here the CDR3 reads CASSPLLGGAFQQYF. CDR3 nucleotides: TGTGCCAGCAGTCCACTCCTCGGGGGCGCGTTCCAGCAGTACTTC. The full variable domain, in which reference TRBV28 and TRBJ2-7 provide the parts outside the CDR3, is DVKVTQSSRYLVKRTGEKVFLECVQDMDHENMFWYRQDPGLGLRLIYFSYDVKMKEKGDIPEGYSVSREKKERFSLILESASTNQTSMYLCASSPLLGGAFQQYFGPGTRLTVT.

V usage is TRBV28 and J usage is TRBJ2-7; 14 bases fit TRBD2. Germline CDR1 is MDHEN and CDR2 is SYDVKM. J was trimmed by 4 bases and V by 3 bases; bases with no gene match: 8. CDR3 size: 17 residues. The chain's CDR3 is CASSFLTSGRAIYEQYF. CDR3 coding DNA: TGTGCCAGCAGTTTCCTGACTAGCGGGAGGGCCATATACGAGCAGTACTTC.

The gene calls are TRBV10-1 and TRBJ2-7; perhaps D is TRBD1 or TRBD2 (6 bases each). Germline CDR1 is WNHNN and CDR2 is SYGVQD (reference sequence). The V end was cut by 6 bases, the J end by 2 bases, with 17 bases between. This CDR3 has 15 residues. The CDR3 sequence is CASRGGGNITYEQYF. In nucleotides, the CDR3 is TGCGCCAGCAGAGGAGGGGGAAACATAACCTACGAGCAGTACTTC.

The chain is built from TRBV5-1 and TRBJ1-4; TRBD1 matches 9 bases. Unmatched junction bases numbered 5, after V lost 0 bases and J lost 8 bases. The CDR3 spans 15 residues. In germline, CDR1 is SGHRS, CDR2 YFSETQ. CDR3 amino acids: CASSLATGGREKLFF. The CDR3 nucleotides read TGCGCCAGCAGCTTGGCTACAGGGGGCAGAGAAAAACTGTTTTTT.

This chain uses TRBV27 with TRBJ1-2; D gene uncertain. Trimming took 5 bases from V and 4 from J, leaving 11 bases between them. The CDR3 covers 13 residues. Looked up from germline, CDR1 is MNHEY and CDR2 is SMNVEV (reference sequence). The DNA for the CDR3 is TGTGCCAGCAGTCCCCGGGCCACCTATGGCTACACCTTC. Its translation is CASSPRATYGYTF.

In DNA form, the CDR3 reads TGTGCCAGCTCAGGCTCCGGGACAGGGGGAGTTCAGCCCCAGCATTTT. Translation: CASSGSGTGGVQPQHF. The chain links TRBV18 to TRBJ1-5; 11 bases are shared with TRBD1. This CDR3 is built from 16 residues. With V trimmed by 5 bases and J by 6 bases, 9 bases remained unmatched. Germline loops: CDR1 KGHSH, CDR2 LQKENI.

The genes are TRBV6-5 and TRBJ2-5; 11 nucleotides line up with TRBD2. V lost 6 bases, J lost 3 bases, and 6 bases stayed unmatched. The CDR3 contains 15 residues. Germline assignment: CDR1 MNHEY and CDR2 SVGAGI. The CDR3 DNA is TGTGCCAGCAGCCTAGATAGCGGGAGGGAAGAGACCCAGTACTTC. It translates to CASSLDSGREETQYF.

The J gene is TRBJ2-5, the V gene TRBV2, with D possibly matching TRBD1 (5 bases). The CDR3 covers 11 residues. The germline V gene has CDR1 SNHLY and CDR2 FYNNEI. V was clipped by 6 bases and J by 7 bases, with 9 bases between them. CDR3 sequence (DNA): TGTGCCAGCAGGCAGGGCCCGACCCAGTACTTC. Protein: CASRQGPTQYF.

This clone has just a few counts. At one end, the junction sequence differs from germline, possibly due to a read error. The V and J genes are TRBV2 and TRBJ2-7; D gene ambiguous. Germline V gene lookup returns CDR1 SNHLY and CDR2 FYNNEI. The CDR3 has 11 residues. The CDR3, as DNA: TGTGCCAGCAGTGTTGGCATGGCCGACAACTTC. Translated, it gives CASSVGMADNF.

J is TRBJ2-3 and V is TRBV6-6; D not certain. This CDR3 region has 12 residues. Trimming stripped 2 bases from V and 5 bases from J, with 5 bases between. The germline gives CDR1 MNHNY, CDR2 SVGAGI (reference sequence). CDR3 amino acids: CASSYDIDTQYF. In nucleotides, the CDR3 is TGTGCCAGCAGTTACGATATAGATACGCAGTATTTT.

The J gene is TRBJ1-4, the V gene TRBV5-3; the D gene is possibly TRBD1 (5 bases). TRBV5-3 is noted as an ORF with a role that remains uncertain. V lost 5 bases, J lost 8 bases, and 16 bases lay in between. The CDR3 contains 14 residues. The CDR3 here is CARSPGGQWEKLFF. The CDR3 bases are TGTGCCAGAAGTCCGGGAGGACAATGGGAAAAACTGTTTTTT.

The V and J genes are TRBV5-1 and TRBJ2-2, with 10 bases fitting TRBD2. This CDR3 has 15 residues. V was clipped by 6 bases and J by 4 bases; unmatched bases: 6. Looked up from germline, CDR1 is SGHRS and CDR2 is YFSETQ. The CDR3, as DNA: TGCGCCAGCACCCAGCGGGAGGGCTTCACCGGGGAGCTGTTTTTT. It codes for CASTQREGFTGELFF.

The CDR3 sequence is CASSRQGETEAFF. For the CDR3, the DNA is TGCGCCAGCAGCCGACAGGGAGAGACTGAAGCTTTCTTT. The chain combines TRBV5-1 with TRBJ1-1; 7 nucleotides align to TRBD1. In germline, CDR1 is SGHRS, CDR2 YFSETQ. Unmatched junction bases numbered 5, after V lost 4 bases and J lost 5 bases. The CDR3 spans 13 residues. The complete variable domain, with remaining parts taken from reference TRBV5-1 and TRBJ1-1, reads KAGVTQTPRYLIKTRGQQVTLSCSPISGHRSVSWYQQTPGQGLQFLFEYFSETQRNKGNFPGRFSGRQFSNSRSEMNVSTLELGDSALYLCASSRQGETEAFFGQGTRLTVV.

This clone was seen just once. CDR3 sequence: CASSTGRMGGAFF. CDR3 DNA sequence: TGTGCCAGCAGCACCGGGCGAATGGGGGGAGCTTTCTTT. V usage is TRBV11-2 and J usage is TRBJ1-1; tentatively, D is TRBD1 (5 bases). The V gene's germline CDR1 is SGHAT and CDR2 FQNNGV. Between the trimmed V and J ends, which lost 5 bases and 10 bases, there was a span of 17 bases. CDR3 size: 13 residues.

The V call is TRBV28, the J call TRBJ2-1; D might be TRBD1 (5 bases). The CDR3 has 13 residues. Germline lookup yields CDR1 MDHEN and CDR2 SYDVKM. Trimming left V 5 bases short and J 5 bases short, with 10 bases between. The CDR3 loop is CASSKGWHNEQFF. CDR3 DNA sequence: TGTGCCAGCAGTAAGGGGTGGCACAATGAGCAGTTCTTC.

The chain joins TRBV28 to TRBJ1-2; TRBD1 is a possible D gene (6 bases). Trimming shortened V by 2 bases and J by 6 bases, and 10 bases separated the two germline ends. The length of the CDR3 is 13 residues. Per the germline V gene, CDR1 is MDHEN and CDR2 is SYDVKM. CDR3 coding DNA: TGTGCCAGCAGTTTACCTCAGGGGAATGGCTACACCTTC. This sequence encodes CASSLPQGNGYTF.

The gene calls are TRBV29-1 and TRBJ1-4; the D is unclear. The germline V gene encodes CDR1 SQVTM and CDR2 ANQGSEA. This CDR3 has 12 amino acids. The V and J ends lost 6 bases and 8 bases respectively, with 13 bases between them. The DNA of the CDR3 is TGCAGCGTGATCGGACTTAGGGAAAAACTGTTTTTT. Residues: CSVIGLREKLFF.

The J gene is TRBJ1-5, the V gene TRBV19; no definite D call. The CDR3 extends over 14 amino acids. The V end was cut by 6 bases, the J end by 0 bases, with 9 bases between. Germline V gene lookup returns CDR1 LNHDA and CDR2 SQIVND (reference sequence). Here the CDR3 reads CASSAILSNQPQHF. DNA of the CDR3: TGTGCCAGTAGCGCCATCCTTAGCAATCAGCCCCAGCATTTT.

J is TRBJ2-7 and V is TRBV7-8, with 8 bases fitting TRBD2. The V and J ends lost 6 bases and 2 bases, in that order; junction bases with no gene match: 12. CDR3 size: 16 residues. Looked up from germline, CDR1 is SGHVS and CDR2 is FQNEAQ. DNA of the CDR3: TGTGCCAGCAGTCCCTCGGGTAGCGGGGCCGCCTACGAGCAGTACTTC. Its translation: CASSPSGSGAAYEQYF.

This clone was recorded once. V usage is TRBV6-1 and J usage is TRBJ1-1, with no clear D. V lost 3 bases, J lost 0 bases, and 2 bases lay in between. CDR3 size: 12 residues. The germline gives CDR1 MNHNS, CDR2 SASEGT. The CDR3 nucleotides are TGTGCCAGCAGTGAGATGAACACTGAAGCTTTCTTT. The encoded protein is CASSEMNTEAFF.

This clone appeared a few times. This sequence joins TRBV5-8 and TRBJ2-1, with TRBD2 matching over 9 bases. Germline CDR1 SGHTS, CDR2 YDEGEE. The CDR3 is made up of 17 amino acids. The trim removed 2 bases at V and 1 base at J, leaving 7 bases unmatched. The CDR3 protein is CASSLGVAGVSYNEQFF. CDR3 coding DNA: TGTGCCAGCAGCTTAGGGGTAGCGGGAGTTTCCTACAATGAGCAGTTCTTC.

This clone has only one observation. CDR3 sequence reads: CASSKNRDRGHNEQFF. The CDR3 DNA reads TGTGCCAGCAGCAAGAACCGGGACAGGGGGCACAATGAGCAGTTCTTC. The chain joins TRBV6-4 to TRBJ2-1, with 12 bases lining up with TRBD1. Germline assignment: CDR1 MRHNA and CDR2 SNTAGT. V shed 6 bases and J 5 bases; nucleotides not matched to a gene: 8. This CDR3 is 16 amino acids long.

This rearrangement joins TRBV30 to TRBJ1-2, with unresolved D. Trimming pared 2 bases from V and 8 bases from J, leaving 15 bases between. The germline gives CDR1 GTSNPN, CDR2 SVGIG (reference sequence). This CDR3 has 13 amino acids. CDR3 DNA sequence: TGTGCCTGGAGTTCTAACGCTATGGGAGGCTACACCTTC. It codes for CAWSSNAMGGYTF.

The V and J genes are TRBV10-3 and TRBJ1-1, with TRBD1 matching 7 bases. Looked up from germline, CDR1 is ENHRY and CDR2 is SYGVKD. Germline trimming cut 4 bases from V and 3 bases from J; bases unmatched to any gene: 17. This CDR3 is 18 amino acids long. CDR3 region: CAISARAFSRQGDTEAFF. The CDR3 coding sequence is TGTGCCATCAGTGCCCGTGCTTTCTCCCGACAGGGCGACACTGAAGCTTTCTTT.

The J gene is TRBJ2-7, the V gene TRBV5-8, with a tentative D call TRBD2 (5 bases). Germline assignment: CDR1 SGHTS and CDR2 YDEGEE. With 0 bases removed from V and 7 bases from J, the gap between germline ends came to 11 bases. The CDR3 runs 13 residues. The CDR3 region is CASSLDLAGEQYF. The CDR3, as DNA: TGTGCCAGCAGCTTGGACCTAGCTGGGGAGCAGTACTTC.

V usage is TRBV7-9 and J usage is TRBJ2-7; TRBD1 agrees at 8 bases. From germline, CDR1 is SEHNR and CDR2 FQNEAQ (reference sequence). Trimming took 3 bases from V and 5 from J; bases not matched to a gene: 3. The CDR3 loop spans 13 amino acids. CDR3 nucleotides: TGTGCCAGCAGCTTGCAGGGGGCAAACGAGCAGTACTTC. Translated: CASSLQGANEQYF.

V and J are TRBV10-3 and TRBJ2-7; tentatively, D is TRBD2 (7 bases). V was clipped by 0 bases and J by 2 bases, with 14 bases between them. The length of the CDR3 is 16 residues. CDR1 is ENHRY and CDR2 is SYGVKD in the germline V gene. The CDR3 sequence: CAISESGGAGTYEQYF. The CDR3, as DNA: TGTGCCATCAGTGAGTCGGGGGGGGCAGGGACCTACGAGCAGTACTTC.

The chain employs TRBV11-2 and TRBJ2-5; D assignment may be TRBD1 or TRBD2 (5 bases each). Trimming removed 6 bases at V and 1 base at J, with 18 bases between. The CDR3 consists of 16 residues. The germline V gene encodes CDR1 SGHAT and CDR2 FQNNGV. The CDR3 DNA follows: TGTGCCAGCAGGTTGGCAGGGACCCGGATCCAAGAGACCCAGTACTTC. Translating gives CASRLAGTRIQETQYF. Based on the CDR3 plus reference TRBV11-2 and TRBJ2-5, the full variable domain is EAGVAQSPRYKIIEKRQSVAFWCNPISGHATLYWYQQILGQGPKLLIQFQNNGVVDDSQLPKDRFSAERLKGVDSTLKIQPAKLEDSAVYLCASRLAGTRIQETQYFGPGTRLLVL.